This T cell receptor beta chain was obtained from a study of regulatory T cells in long-lasting Graves disease. Building the TCR beta libraries relied on iRepertoire HTBI primers, and CDR3 regions underwent Arm-PCR. In the authors' methods: Samples revealed under 65 TRBV and roughly 15 TRBJ segments. TCRdb fed the multiplex PCR reads into MiXCR, producing one record per CDR3 protein. For this entry, the V and J calls and clone size follow TCRdb and not the study's own pipeline. The sample has 350,000 to 500,000 distinct CDR3 sequences, 16% seen once. This clonotype has just one count. Stated time point: newly diagnosed GD, antithyroid drugs for less than 3 months. PBMCs were the source of the RNA used for TCR sequencing. The data were also submitted as part of a second study, on T cells in Graves' hyperthyroidism and ophthalmopathy.

The TCR was taken from a woman in her twenties or thirties with Graves disease. The input for sequencing was peripheral blood mononuclear cells (PBMCs), taken at new diagnosis, from a patient treated with antithyroid drugs.

The CDR3 spells CASSAGGVGAFF. The CDR3 region has the DNA TGTGCCAGCAGCGCGGGGGGGGTGGGCGCTTTCTTT. This sequence joins TRBV5-4 and TRBJ1-1; tentatively, D is TRBD1 (5 bases). Germline loops: CDR1 SGHNT, CDR2 YYREEE (reference sequence). CDR3 length: 12 residues. The germline V and J ends were trimmed by 4 bases and 11 bases, with 15 bases remaining between them.